The 19 T cell receptor beta chains given below trace back to one sample, sequenced in a study of Ad26.COV2.S vaccination and SARS-CoV-2 variants. Sequencing used immunoSEQ multiplex PCR; TCRdb keeps in-frame clones, though not all of them. The data contain about 320,000 clones, about 86% of them singletons. Treatment reported: roughly 20 received Ad26.COV2.S at low or high dose, single or two shots; several received placebo; per-sample allocation not given. On day 63 after the first injection, vaccine and placebo recipients gave samples. The sample here was peripheral blood, taken in a trial of Ad26.COV2.S vaccine versus placebo. The receptors here all came from a person aged 18-65 years who received the Ad26.COV2.S COVID-19 vaccine or a placebo.

The chain recombines TRBV13 with TRBJ2-3; 9 bases are shared with TRBD2. Germline CDR1 reads PRHDT; CDR2 reads FYEKMQ (reference sequence). Trimming cost V 2 bases and J 6 bases; bases outside gene matches: 15. This CDR3 contains 18 residues. CDR3 sequence: CASSLNSGGGGASDTQYF. The CDR3 DNA reads as TGTGCCAGCAGCTTAAATTCAGGAGGCGGGGGGGCCTCGGATACGCAGTATTTT.

The chain is built from TRBV5-1 and TRBJ2-5, with TRBD1 identical over 7 bases. Germline CDR1 and CDR2: SGHRS and YFSETQ. The CDR3 extends over 15 amino acids. V dropped 1 base and J dropped 1; count of bases not matched to a gene: 4. For the CDR3, the DNA is TGCGCCAGCAGCTTGCTCAGGGGGACCCAAGAGACCCAGTACTTC. The encoded protein is CASSLLRGTQETQYF. Full variable domain (remainder filled in from reference TRBV5-1 and TRBJ2-5): KAGVTQTPRYLIKTRGQQVTLSCSPISGHRSVSWYQQTPGQGLQFLFEYFSETQRNKGNFPGRFSGRQFSNSRSEMNVSTLELGDSALYLCASSLLRGTQETQYFGPGTRLLVL.

DNA of the CDR3: TGTGCCAGCAGCTTAGCCAACCTCAGGCCGGGACAGAGGGCCTACGAGCAGTACTTC. This sequence encodes CASSLANLRPGQRAYEQYF. V usage is TRBV7-9 and J usage is TRBJ2-7, with TRBD1 identical over 7 bases. With V trimmed by 0 bases and J by 2 bases, 16 bases remained unmatched. Germline lookup yields CDR1 SEHNR and CDR2 FQNEAQ (reference sequence). This CDR3 is built from 19 residues.

This chain connects TRBV2 to TRBJ1-6, with a possible D match to TRBD1 (6 bases). CDR1 SNHLY and CDR2 FYNNEI come from the germline V gene. V lost 7 bases, J lost 13 bases, and 17 bases lay in between. The CDR3 contains 13 residues. The CDR3 is CASKGTIQAPLHF. As DNA, the CDR3 is TGTGCCAGCAAGGGGACAATCCAAGCGCCCCTCCACTTT.

CDR3: CASSKNTAGVFEAFF. CDR3 DNA: TGCGCCAGCAGCAAAAACACGGCAGGGGTATTTGAAGCTTTCTTT. The chain has TRBV4-1 and TRBJ1-1; D is possibly TRBD1 (6 bases). The CDR3 loop spans 15 amino acids. Deletions cut 5 bases from V and 7 bases from J, with 20 bases between. The V gene's germline CDR1 is MGHRA and CDR2 YSYEKL.

The rearrangement joins TRBV19 to TRBJ1-2; D uncertain. The CDR3 totals 15 residues. CDR1 and CDR2 from the germline V gene are LNHDA and SQIVND (reference sequence). V lost 3 bases and J 7 bases, leaving 18 bases between the germline ends. The chain's CDR3 is CASSIGNLESGGYTF. The CDR3 nucleotides are TGTGCCAGTAGTATCGGGAACCTGGAATCGGGTGGCTACACCTTC.

The CDR3 here is CASSAPGGRAEAFF. The CDR3 coding sequence is TGTGCCAGCAGCGCCCCAGGGGGTAGAGCTGAAGCTTTCTTT. The rearrangement links TRBV21-1 to TRBJ1-1; TRBD1 is the table's D call and was not checked against the DNA. TRBV21-1 has pseudogene status. This CDR3 is built from 14 residues.

The chain joins TRBV10-3 to TRBJ2-4; D is perhaps TRBD1 (6 bases). CDR1 ENHRY and CDR2 SYGVKD come from the germline V gene. CDR3 length: 14 residues. Trimming shortened V by 3 bases and J by 2 bases, and 8 bases separated the two germline ends. CDR3 sequence: CAISDRGSKNIQYF. The CDR3 coding sequence is TGTGCCATCAGTGATAGGGGGTCCAAAAACATTCAGTACTTC.

This clone was observed a few times. The chain recombines TRBV24-1 with TRBJ1-2, with D possibly being TRBD1 (6 bases). CDR3 length: 14 amino acids. Germline V gene lookup returns CDR1 KGHDR and CDR2 SFDVKD. The ends were cut back, 4 bases at V and 8 bases at J, with 16 bases in the middle. The CDR3 here is CATSDRRGMWGYTF. In nucleotides, the CDR3 is TGTGCCACCAGTGACCGTAGGGGGATGTGGGGCTACACCTTC.

This sequence joins TRBV27 and TRBJ2-3; D is possibly TRBD1 (6 bases). V was shortened by 10 bases and J by 2 bases, with 19 bases between the two germline ends. Germline V gene lookup returns CDR1 MNHEY and CDR2 SMNVEV (reference sequence). The CDR3 contains 15 residues. DNA of the CDR3: TGTGCCACCTCTACAGGGATGATACACACAGATACGCAGTATTTT. This gives the protein CATSTGMIHTDTQYF.

V and J are TRBV11-3 and TRBJ2-5, with 13 positions matching TRBD2. The ends lost 4 bases at V and 4 bases at J; junction bases unmatched: 6. Germline loops: CDR1 SGHNT, CDR2 YENEEA. The CDR3 loop spans 16 amino acids. CDR3 residues: CASSSGLAGVAETQYF. In DNA, the CDR3 is TGTGCCAGCAGCTCCGGACTAGCGGGGGTCGCAGAGACCCAGTACTTC.

The rearrangement uses TRBV11-2 and TRBJ1-1; possible D gene TRBD1, 5 bases. The CDR3 extends over 14 amino acids. Germline CDR1 and CDR2: SGHAT and FQNNGV. Trimming took 1 base from V and 5 from J, leaving 11 bases between them. The CDR3 is CASSLGVRDTEAFF. The CDR3 coding sequence is TGTGCCAGCAGCTTAGGGGTCAGGGATACTGAAGCTTTCTTT.

The rearrangement links TRBV9 to TRBJ1-2; no clear D gene. This CDR3 has 11 amino acids. Germline CDR1 is SGDLS and CDR2 is YYNGEE. Deletions cut 3 bases from V and 2 bases from J, with 2 bases between. CDR3 sequence reads: CASSENYGYTF. The CDR3 DNA sequence: TGTGCCAGCAGCGAAAACTATGGCTACACCTTC.

The chain combines TRBV7-9 with TRBJ2-7; TRBD1 matches 9 bases. Germline V gene data show CDR1 as SEHNR and CDR2 as FQNEAQ (reference sequence). The CDR3 totals 15 residues. Trimming took 2 bases from V and 1 from J; bases not matched to a gene: 3. The CDR3 coding sequence is TGTGCCAGCAGCTTACGGACAGGGGTGTCCTACGAGCAGTACTTC. Protein product: CASSLRTGVSYEQYF.

The chain has TRBV16 and TRBJ2-2; D is unresolved. This CDR3 is built from 14 residues. Germline V gene lookup returns CDR1 KGHSY and CDR2 FQNENV. V gave up 3 bases and J gave up 6 bases, with 11 bases separating them. CDR3 amino acids: CASSHSTVSGELFF. In DNA, the CDR3 is TGTGCCAGCAGCCATTCGACTGTGTCCGGGGAGCTGTTTTTT. The complete variable domain, with remaining parts taken from reference TRBV16 and TRBJ2-2, reads GEEVAQTPKHLVRGEGQKAKLYCAPIKGHSYVFWYQQVLKNEFKFLISFQNENVFDETGMPKERFSAKCLPNSPCSLEIQATKLEDSAVYFCASSHSTVSGELFFGEGSRLTVL.

V gene TRBV21-1 combines with J gene TRBJ2-7; TRBD1, the D gene given by the table, was not confirmed from the DNA. TRBV21-1 is listed as a pseudogene. The length of the CDR3 is 13 residues. This CDR3 reads CASRRDRAYEQYF. The CDR3 DNA sequence: TGTGCCAGCAGACGGGACAGGGCTTACGAGCAGTACTTC.

CDR3 sequence: CASSFPLRGNQETQYF. The CDR3, as DNA: TGTGCCAGTAGTTTCCCACTCAGGGGGAACCAAGAGACCCAGTACTTC. V usage is TRBV19 and J usage is TRBJ2-5; 7 bases are shared with TRBD1. The J segment lost 0 bases and the V segment lost 5 bases, leaving 9 bases of the junction unmatched. Germline-derived CDR1 and CDR2 are LNHDA and SQIVND (reference sequence). The CDR3 spans 16 residues.

This sequence joins TRBV5-6 and TRBJ1-2; the D gene is possibly TRBD1 (5 bases). Germline loops: CDR1 SGHDT, CDR2 YYEEEE. The CDR3 sequence is 14 residues long. The ends were cut back, 2 bases at V and 4 bases at J, with 12 bases in the middle. The CDR3 DNA sequence: TGTGCCAGCAGCTTTGACAGACCGTCCTATGGCTACACCTTC. Its protein product is CASSFDRPSYGYTF.

This chain links TRBV10-3 with TRBJ1-1; 7 positions agree with TRBD1. CDR1 ENHRY and CDR2 SYGVKD come from the germline V gene. The trim removed 11 bases at V and 1 base at J, leaving 7 bases unmatched. The CDR3 runs 13 residues. The CDR3 protein is CAARGQPNTEAFF. The CDR3 DNA follows: TGTGCCGCCAGGGGACAGCCGAACACTGAAGCTTTCTTT.